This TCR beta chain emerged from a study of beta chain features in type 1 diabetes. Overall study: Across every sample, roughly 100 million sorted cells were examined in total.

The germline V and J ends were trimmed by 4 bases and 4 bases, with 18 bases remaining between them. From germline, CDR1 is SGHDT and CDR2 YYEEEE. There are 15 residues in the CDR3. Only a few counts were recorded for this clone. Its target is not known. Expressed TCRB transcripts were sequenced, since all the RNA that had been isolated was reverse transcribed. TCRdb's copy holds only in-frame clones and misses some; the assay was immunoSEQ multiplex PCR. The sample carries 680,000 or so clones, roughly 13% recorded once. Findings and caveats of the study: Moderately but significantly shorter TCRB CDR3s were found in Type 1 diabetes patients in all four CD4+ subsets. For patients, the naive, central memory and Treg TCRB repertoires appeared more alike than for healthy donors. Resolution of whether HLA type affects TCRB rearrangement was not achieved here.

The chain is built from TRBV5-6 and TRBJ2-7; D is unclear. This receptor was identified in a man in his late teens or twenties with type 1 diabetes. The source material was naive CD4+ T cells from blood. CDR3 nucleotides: TGTGCCAGCAGCCTGACCGGACCCGGTGGATACGAGCAGTACTTC. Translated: CASSLTGPGGYEQYF.